This T cell receptor beta chain derives from a study of radiation and T cells in renal cell carcinoma. Indicated time point: blood 2 weeks post-SBRT. The treatment was: 15 Gy SBRT to primary tumor, nephrectomy 4 weeks later. Blood was sampled at baseline, 2 weeks and 4 weeks after SBRT. Repertoires were generated with immunoSEQ multiplex PCR, while TCRdb's copy carries only in-frame clones and drops some. The data show about 120,000 clones, with 75% to 90% seen just once and approximately 2% held by the top ten. The V end lost 5 bases, the J end lost 1 base, and 5 bases lay between the germline ends. This CDR3 region has 12 residues. The germline CDR1 and CDR2 sequences are SGHAT and FQNNGV.

The source material was blood, sampled from a patient whose treatment included radiotherapy and nephrectomy. The sequence was obtained from a woman aged 55-70 years with renal cell carcinoma. V is TRBV11-2 and J is TRBJ2-5; D is unclear. In DNA form, the CDR3 reads TGTGCCAGCAGCCCCATCCAAGAGACCCAGTACTTC. It specifies CASSPIQETQYF.